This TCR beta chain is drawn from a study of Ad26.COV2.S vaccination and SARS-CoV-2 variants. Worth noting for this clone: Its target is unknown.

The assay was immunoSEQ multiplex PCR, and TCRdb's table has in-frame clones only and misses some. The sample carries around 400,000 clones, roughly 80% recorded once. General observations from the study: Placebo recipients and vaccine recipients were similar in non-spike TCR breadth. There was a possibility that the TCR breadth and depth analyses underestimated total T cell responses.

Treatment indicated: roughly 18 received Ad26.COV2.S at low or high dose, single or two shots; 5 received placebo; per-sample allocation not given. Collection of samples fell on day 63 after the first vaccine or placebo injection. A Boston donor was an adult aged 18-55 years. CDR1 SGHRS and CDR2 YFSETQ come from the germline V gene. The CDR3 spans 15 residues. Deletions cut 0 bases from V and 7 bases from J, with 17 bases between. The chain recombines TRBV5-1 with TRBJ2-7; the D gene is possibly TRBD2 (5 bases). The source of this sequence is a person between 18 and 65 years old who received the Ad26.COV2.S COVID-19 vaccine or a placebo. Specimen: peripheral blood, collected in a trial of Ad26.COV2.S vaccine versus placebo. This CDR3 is CASSLAGNPLREQYF. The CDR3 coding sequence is TGCGCCAGCAGCTTGGCCGGGAACCCCTTGAGAGAGCAGTACTTC.